This T cell receptor beta chain was profiled in a study of OX40 agonist ivuxolimab in advanced cancers. Overall study context: Mean age approximately 66 years, range about 20 to 79; approximately 80% male.

The protocol was immunoSEQ multiplex PCR, while the TCRdb copy is restricted to in-frame clones and leaves out a portion. Of tens of thousands of clones listed, roughly 90% are singletons. The CDR3 totals 16 residues. V shed 2 bases, J shed 4 bases, and the junction held 11 bases outside the gene matches. Germline V lookup: CDR1 ENHRY, CDR2 SYGVKD. The V and J genes are TRBV10-3 and TRBJ2-7; 7 positions match TRBD1. Sequences were derived from CD4+ or CD8+ T cells sorted from blood, sampled in a trial of the OX40 agonist ivuxolimab. This TCR derives from an adult with an advanced solid tumor such as melanoma, head and neck, liver or kidney cancer. CDR3 nucleotides: TGTGCCATCAGTGAGCCGGGGATCGGCAGGGGGTACGAGCAGTACTTC. Translation gives CAISEPGIGRGYEQYF.